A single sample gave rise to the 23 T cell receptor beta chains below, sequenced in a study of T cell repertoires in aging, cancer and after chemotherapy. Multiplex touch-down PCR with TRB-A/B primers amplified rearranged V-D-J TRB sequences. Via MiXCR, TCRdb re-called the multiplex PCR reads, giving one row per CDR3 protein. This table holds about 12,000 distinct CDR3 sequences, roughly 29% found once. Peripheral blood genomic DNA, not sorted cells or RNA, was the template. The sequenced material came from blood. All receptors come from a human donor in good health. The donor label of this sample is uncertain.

The CDR3, as DNA: TGTGCCATAGCAACACTTACCGGGGGGGCCCTAGCCAAAAACATTCAGTACTTC. It codes for CAIATLTGGALAKNIQYF. The gene calls are TRBV19 and TRBJ2-4; TRBD2 agrees at 8 bases. In germline, CDR1 is LNHDA, CDR2 SQIVND (reference sequence). V lost 10 bases and J lost 0; bases outside the gene matches: 17. The CDR3 sequence is 18 residues long.

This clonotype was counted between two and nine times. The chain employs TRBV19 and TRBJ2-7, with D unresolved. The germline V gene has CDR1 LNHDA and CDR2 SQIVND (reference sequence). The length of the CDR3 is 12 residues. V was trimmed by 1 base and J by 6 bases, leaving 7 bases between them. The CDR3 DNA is TGTGCCAGTAGTATAGCGCGAGGCGAGCAGTACTTC. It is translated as CASSIARGEQYF.

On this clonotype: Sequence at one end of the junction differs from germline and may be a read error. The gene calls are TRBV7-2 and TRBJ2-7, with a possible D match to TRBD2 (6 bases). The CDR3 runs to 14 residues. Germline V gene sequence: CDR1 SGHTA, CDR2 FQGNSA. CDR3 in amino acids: CAISLDGGVSEQYF. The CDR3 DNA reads TGTGCCATCAGCTTAGACGGAGGGGTAAGCGAGCAGTACTTC.

The CDR3 DNA reads TGTGCCAGCAGCTCACCGGGACAGGGGGCGGATTGGTTCTTC. Amino acid sequence: CASSSPGQGADWFF. This rearrangement joins TRBV27 to TRBJ2-1, with TRBD1 matching 12 bases. Losses at the gene ends were 6 bases for V and 15 bases for J; bases not matched to a gene: 12. The CDR3 has 14 amino acids. Per germline, CDR1 MNHEY and CDR2 SMNVEV (reference sequence).

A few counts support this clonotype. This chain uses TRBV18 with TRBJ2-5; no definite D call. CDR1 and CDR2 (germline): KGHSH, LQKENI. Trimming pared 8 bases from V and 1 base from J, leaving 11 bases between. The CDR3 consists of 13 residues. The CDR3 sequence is CASAARVQETQYF. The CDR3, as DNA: TGTGCCAGCGCAGCTCGGGTCCAAGAGACCCAGTACTTC.

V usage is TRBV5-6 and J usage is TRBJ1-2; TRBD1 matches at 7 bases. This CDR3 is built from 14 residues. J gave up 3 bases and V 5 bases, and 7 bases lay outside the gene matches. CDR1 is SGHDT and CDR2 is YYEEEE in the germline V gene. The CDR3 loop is CASRSQGGDYGYTF. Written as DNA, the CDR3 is TGTGCCAGCAGGTCCCAGGGGGGTGACTATGGCTACACCTTC.

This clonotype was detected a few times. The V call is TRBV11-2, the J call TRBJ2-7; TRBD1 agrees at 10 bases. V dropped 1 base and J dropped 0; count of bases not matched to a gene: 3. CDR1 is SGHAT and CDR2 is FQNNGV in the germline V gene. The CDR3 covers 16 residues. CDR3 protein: CASSLARTGGSYEQYF. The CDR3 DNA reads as TGTGCCAGCAGCTTAGCCCGGACAGGGGGCTCCTACGAGCAGTACTTC.

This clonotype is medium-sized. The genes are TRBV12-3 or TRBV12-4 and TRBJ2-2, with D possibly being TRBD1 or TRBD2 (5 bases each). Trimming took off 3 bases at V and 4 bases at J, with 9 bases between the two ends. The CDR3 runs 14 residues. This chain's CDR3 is CASSFPGRTGELFF. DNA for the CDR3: TGTGCCAGCAGTTTCCCGGGGCGCACCGGGGAGCTGTTTTTT.

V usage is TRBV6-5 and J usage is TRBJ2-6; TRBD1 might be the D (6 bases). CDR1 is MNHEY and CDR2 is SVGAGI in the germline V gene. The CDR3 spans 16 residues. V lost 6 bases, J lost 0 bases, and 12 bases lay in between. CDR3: CASSMDSSSGANVLTF. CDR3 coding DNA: TGTGCCAGCAGCATGGACAGTAGCTCTGGGGCCAACGTCCTGACTTTC.

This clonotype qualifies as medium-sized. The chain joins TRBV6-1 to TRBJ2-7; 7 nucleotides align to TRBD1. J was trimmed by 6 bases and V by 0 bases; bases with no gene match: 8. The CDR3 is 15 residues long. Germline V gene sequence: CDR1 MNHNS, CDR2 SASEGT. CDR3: CASSEAEGQGVEQYF. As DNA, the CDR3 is TGTGCCAGCAGTGAAGCTGAGGGGCAGGGGGTCGAGCAGTACTTC.

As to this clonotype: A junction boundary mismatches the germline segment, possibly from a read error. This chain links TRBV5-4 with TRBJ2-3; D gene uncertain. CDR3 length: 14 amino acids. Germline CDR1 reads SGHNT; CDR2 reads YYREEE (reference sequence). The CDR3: CASSLGPGTDTQYF. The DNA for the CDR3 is TGCGCCAGCAGCTTAGGTCCGGGCACAGATACGCAGTATTTT.

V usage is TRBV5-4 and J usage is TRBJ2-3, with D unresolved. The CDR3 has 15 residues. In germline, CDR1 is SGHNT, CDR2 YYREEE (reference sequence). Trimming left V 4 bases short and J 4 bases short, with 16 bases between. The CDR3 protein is CASSPINTRSDTQYF. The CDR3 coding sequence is TGTGCCAGCAGCCCTATCAACACTCGGTCAGATACGCAGTATTTT.

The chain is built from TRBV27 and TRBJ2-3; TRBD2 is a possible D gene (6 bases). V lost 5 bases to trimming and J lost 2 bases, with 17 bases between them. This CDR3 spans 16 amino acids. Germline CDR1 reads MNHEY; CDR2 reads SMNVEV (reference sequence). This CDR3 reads CASSDLAWPYTDTQYF. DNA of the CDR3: TGTGCCAGCAGTGATCTAGCGTGGCCATACACAGATACGCAGTATTTT.

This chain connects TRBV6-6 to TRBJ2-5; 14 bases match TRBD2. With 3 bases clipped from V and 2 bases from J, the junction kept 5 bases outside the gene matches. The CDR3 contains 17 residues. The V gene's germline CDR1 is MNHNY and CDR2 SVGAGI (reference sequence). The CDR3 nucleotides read TGTGCCAGCAGTTATTACGGACTAGCGGGGGGTCAAGAGACCCAGTACTTC. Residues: CASSYYGLAGGQETQYF.

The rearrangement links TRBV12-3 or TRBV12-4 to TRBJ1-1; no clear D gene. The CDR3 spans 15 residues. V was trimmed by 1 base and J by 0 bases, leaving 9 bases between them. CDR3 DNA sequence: TGTGCCAGCAGTTTAGGGCAGACATTGAACACTGAAGCTTTCTTT. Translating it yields CASSLGQTLNTEAFF.

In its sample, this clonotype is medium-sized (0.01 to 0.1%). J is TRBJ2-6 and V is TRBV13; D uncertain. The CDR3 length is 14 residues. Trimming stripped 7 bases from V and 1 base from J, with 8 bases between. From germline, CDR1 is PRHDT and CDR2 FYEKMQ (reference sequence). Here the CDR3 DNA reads TGTGCCAGCAACGAGCCATCTGGGGCCAACGTCCTGACTTTC. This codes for CASNEPSGANVLTF.

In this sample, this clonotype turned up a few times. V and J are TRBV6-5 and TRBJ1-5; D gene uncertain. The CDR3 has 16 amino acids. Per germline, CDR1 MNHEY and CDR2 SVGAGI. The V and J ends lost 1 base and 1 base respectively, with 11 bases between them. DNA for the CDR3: TGTGCCAGCAGTTACTTTGTCTCGAGAAGCAATCAGCCCCAGCATTTT. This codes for CASSYFVSRSNQPQHF.

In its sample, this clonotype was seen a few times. CDR3 in amino acids: CSAGKFGGDHNEQFF. The CDR3 region has the DNA TGCAGTGCTGGAAAATTCGGGGGCGATCACAATGAGCAGTTCTTC. The chain recombines TRBV20-1 with TRBJ2-1; D is possibly TRBD1 or TRBD2 (6 bases each). The CDR3 is 15 residues long. Trimming took off 5 bases at V and 5 bases at J, with 19 bases between the two ends. The V gene's germline CDR1 is DFQATT and CDR2 SNEGSKA (reference sequence).

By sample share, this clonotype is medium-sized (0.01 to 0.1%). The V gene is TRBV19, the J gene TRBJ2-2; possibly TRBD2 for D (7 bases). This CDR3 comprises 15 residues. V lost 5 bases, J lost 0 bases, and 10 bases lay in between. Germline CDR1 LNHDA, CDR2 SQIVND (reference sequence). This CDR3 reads CASSSGGPNTGELFF. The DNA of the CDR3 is TGTGCCAGTAGTTCCGGGGGGCCGAACACCGGGGAGCTGTTTTTT.

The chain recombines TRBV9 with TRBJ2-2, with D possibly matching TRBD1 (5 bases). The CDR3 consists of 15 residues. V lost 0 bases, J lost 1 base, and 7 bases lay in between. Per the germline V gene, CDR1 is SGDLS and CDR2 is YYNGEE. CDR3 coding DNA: TGTGCCAGCAGCGTAGCAGGGTTGAACACCGGGGAGCTGTTTTTT. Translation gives CASSVAGLNTGELFF.

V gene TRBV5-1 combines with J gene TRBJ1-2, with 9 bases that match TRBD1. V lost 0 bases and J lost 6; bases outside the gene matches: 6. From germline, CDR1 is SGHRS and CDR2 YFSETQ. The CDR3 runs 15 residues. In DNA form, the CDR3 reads TGCGCCAGCAGCTTGGCGGGACAGGGTAGGGATGGCTACACCTTC. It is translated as CASSLAGQGRDGYTF.

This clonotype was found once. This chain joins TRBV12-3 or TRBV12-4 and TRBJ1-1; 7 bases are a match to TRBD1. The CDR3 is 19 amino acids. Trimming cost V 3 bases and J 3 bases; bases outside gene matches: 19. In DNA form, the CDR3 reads TGTGCCAGCAGTTTTCCCCGAATGACAGGGCAAGATATGGACACTGAAGCTTTCTTT. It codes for CASSFPRMTGQDMDTEAFF.

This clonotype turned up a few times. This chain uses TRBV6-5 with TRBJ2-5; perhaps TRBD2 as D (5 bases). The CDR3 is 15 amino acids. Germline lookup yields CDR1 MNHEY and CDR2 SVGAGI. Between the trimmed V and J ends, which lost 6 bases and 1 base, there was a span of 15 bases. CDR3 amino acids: CASSYASEGQETQYF. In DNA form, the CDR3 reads TGTGCCAGCAGCTACGCGTCTGAGGGCCAAGAGACCCAGTACTTC.